The 25 T cell receptor beta chains presented below share a single source sample, sequenced in a study of yellow fever vaccine responses in identical twins. TCRdb re-called the RT-PCR reads through MiXCR, storing one row per CDR3 protein. This table holds 1,200 or so distinct CDR3 sequences, 89% found once. This specimen consisted of T cells from blood (PBMCs), unsorted or a sorted subset (not recorded which), obtained before or after yellow fever vaccination (not recorded which). The receptors here all came from a female donor who received the yellow fever vaccine.

The chain carries TRBV7-3 and TRBJ2-3; weak D call: TRBD2 (6 bases). Per the germline V gene, CDR1 is SGHTA and CDR2 is FQGTGA. The CDR3 is made up of 14 amino acids. Between the trimmed V and J ends, which lost 5 bases and 0 bases, there was a span of 9 bases. CDR3 loop: CASSRLGSTDTQYF. CDR3 bases: TGTGCCAGCAGCCGACTAGGTAGCACAGATACGCAGTATTTT.

J is TRBJ1-4 and V is TRBV5-6; D possibly corresponds to TRBD1 (5 bases). This CDR3 is 15 amino acids long. V shed 4 bases and J shed 0 bases, with 10 bases lying between them. Germline CDR1 is SGHDT and CDR2 is YYEEEE. CDR3: CASSLQGATNEKLFF. The CDR3 bases are TGTGCCAGCAGCCTGCAAGGGGCAACTAATGAAAAACTGTTTTTT.

Concerning this clonotype itself: The missing conserved phenylalanine or tryptophan at the end of this CDR3 makes a read error likely. This chain joins TRBV30 and TRBJ1-5; the D is unclear. The ends were cut back, 7 bases at V and 9 bases at J, with 19 bases in the middle. This CDR3 spans 13 amino acids. CDR1 and CDR2 from the germline V gene are GTSNPN and SVGIG (reference sequence). Written as DNA, the CDR3 is TGTGCCTCCGGAGCGCAGGCCGAGGGGCCCCAGCATTTG. It codes for CASGAQAEGPQHL.

The chain combines TRBV5-1 with TRBJ2-2, with 8 nucleotides matching TRBD1. Germline-derived CDR1 and CDR2 are SGHRS and YFSETQ. This CDR3 is 16 amino acids long. V was pared by 0 bases and J by 6 bases, with 7 bases of the junction left unmatched. CDR3 amino acids: CASSLEAGGRPGELFF. The DNA of the CDR3 is TGCGCCAGCAGCTTGGAGGCAGGGGGCCGGCCCGGGGAGCTGTTTTTT.

The genes are TRBV20-1 and TRBJ1-2; 8 positions agree with TRBD1. The CDR3 sequence is 15 residues long. V lost 0 bases to trimming and J lost 3 bases; unmatched junction nucleotides: 6. From germline, CDR1 is DFQATT and CDR2 SNEGSKA (reference sequence). This CDR3 is CSARDLAGGDYGYTF. CDR3 DNA sequence: TGCAGTGCTAGAGATCTGGCAGGGGGCGACTATGGCTACACCTTC.

This clonotype was observed once. V usage is TRBV11-3 and J usage is TRBJ2-7; D unresolved. This CDR3 is built from 14 residues. The V and J ends lost 0 bases and 5 bases respectively, with 11 bases between them. Per the germline V gene, CDR1 is SGHNT and CDR2 is YENEEA. In nucleotides, the CDR3 is TGTGCCAGCAGCTTAGACGCGGCGTCAGACGAGCAGTACTTC. Translation: CASSLDAASDEQYF.

This chain uses TRBV20-1 with TRBJ2-3, with 9 bases that match TRBD2. Trimming removed 5 bases from V and 6 bases from J; junction bases left unmatched: 3. This CDR3 contains 12 residues. Germline V gene data show CDR1 as DFQATT and CDR2 as SNEGSKA (reference sequence). The CDR3 coding sequence is TGCAGTGCTGGGACTAGCTCGGATACGCAGTATTTT. Its protein is CSAGTSSDTQYF.

The chain uses TRBV4-2 and TRBJ2-2; D remains unclear. Looked up from germline, CDR1 is LGHNA and CDR2 is YNFKEQ. This CDR3 comprises 16 residues. V was trimmed by 1 base and J by 0 bases, leaving 9 bases between them. Here the CDR3 DNA reads TGTGCCAGCAGCCAAGGTTGGACCACGAACACCGGGGAGCTGTTTTTT. Protein product: CASSQGWTTNTGELFF.

This clonotype was counted a few times. The genes are TRBV13 and TRBJ1-2, with D possibly matching TRBD1 (6 bases). Trimming removed 8 bases from V and 7 bases from J, with 20 bases in between. Germline loops: CDR1 PRHDT, CDR2 FYEKMQ (reference sequence). This CDR3 comprises 14 residues. The CDR3 bases are TGTGCCAGCGTGGTAGGGGACACCCTCGGTGGCTACACCTTC. This sequence encodes CASVVGDTLGGYTF.

The chain couples TRBV5-6 to TRBJ1-2; the match to TRBD1 covers 7 bases. CDR3 length equals 15 residues. CDR1 is SGHDT and CDR2 is YYEEEE in the germline V gene. J was trimmed by 0 bases and V by 0 bases; bases with no gene match: 2. The CDR3 DNA reads TGTGCCAGCAGCTTGGAGGACAGGTCTAACTATGGCTACACCTTC. It is translated as CASSLEDRSNYGYTF.

The J gene is TRBJ2-7, the V gene TRBV6-4, with 12 nucleotides matching TRBD2. With V trimmed by 6 bases and J by 2 bases, 5 bases remained unmatched. Germline V gives CDR1 MRHNA, CDR2 SNTAGT. The CDR3 sequence is 15 residues long. Here the CDR3 reads CASSDPSGRAYEQYF. The CDR3 DNA is TGTGCCAGCAGCGACCCTAGCGGGAGGGCCTACGAGCAGTACTTC.

The DNA of the CDR3 is TGCGCCAGCAGCACCGGCAGGGAGGAGTACACAGATACGCAGTATTTT. It yields the protein CASSTGREEYTDTQYF. This chain joins TRBV5-1 and TRBJ2-3; D possibly corresponds to TRBD2 (6 bases). Deletions cut 4 bases from V and 2 bases from J, with 17 bases between. Germline assignment: CDR1 SGHRS and CDR2 YFSETQ. The CDR3 is 16 residues long.

The chain combines TRBV30 with TRBJ1-2, with D perhaps TRBD1 (6 bases). V dropped 1 base and J dropped 4 bases, with 7 bases sitting between them. The CDR3 totals 12 residues. In germline, CDR1 is GTSNPN, CDR2 SVGIG (reference sequence). The CDR3 is CAWSGGLYGYTF. CDR3 bases: TGTGCCTGGAGTGGGGGGCTCTATGGCTACACCTTC.

The J gene is TRBJ1-5, the V gene TRBV20-1, with 8 bases fitting TRBD1. Germline V gene lookup returns CDR1 DFQATT and CDR2 SNEGSKA (reference sequence). After removal of 7 bases from V and 3 bases from J, the junction contained 2 bases not matched to a gene. The CDR3 is 12 amino acids. Here the CDR3 reads CSGGQDNQPQHF. The CDR3 DNA follows: TGCAGTGGGGGACAGGACAATCAGCCCCAGCATTTT.

The chain uses TRBV9 and TRBJ2-3, with D unclear. CDR1 is SGDLS and CDR2 is YYNGEE in the germline V gene. The CDR3 is made up of 13 amino acids. V dropped 6 bases and J dropped 0 bases, with 8 bases sitting between them. This CDR3 is CASNDTSTDTQYF. CDR3 DNA: TGTGCCAGCAACGATACCAGCACAGATACGCAGTATTTT.

This sequence joins TRBV11-1 and TRBJ1-4, with D tentatively TRBD1 (5 bases). Germline lookup yields CDR1 SGHAT and CDR2 FQDESV (reference sequence). V gave up 4 bases and J gave up 4 bases, with 10 bases separating them. The CDR3 runs to 14 residues. The CDR3 coding sequence is TGTGCCAGCAGCTGGGGCGCGGGTAATGAAAAACTGTTTTTT. It translates to CASSWGAGNEKLFF.

The genes are TRBV10-3 and TRBJ2-7; 8 nucleotides agree with TRBD1. V lost 6 bases to trimming and J lost 3 bases; unmatched junction nucleotides: 4. The CDR3 has 13 residues. CDR1 is ENHRY and CDR2 is SYGVKD in the germline V gene. The CDR3 protein is CAISPDRVYEQYF. The DNA for the CDR3 is TGTGCCATCAGCCCGGACAGGGTCTACGAGCAGTACTTC.

This chain links TRBV11-1 with TRBJ1-2; 7 bases map to TRBD1. V gave up 6 bases and J gave up 4 bases; unmatched junction bases: 5. CDR3 length: 13 residues. Germline V gene data show CDR1 as SGHAT and CDR2 as FQDESV (reference sequence). Here the CDR3 reads CASSSDRIYGYTF. CDR3 coding DNA: TGTGCCAGCAGTTCGGACAGGATCTATGGCTACACCTTC.

This sequence joins TRBV5-1 and TRBJ2-1; D gene ambiguous. Germline V gene sequence: CDR1 SGHRS, CDR2 YFSETQ. CDR3 length: 13 amino acids. Between the trimmed V and J ends, which lost 1 base and 5 bases, there was a span of 7 bases. DNA for the CDR3: TGCGCCAGCAGCTTGAACAGAAACAATGAGCAGTTCTTC. As protein: CASSLNRNNEQFF.

The chain uses TRBV29-1 and TRBJ2-7, with 7 bases matching TRBD2. There are 11 residues in the CDR3. Germline lookup yields CDR1 SQVTM and CDR2 ANQGSEA. V shed 5 bases and J 5 bases; nucleotides not matched to a gene: 3. The DNA for the CDR3 is TGCAGCGTTATGGGAGGGGACGAGCAGTACTTC. Its protein product is CSVMGGDEQYF.

This clonotype was observed a few times. The chain links TRBV30 to TRBJ1-2, with D possibly being TRBD1 (5 bases). The CDR3 length is 12 residues. V shed 0 bases and J shed 7 bases, with 9 bases lying between them. Per germline, CDR1 GTSNPN and CDR2 SVGIG (reference sequence). The CDR3, as DNA: TGTGCCTGGAGTGTACTGGGGACTGGCTACACCTTC. Protein product: CAWSVLGTGYTF.

The CDR3 DNA reads as TGTGCCAGCAGTAATCGACGGGAGGAGACCCAGTACTTC. Residues: CASSNRREETQYF. The chain links TRBV11-2 to TRBJ2-5; weak D call: TRBD2 (6 bases). Germline CDR1 SGHAT, CDR2 FQNNGV. V was cut by 6 bases and J by 5 bases, with 13 bases left in between. This CDR3 has 13 amino acids. Using reference TRBV11-2 and TRBJ2-5 for the parts outside the CDR3, the full variable domain is EAGVAQSPRYKIIEKRQSVAFWCNPISGHATLYWYQQILGQGPKLLIQFQNNGVVDDSQLPKDRFSAERLKGVDSTLKIQPAKLEDSAVYLCASSNRREETQYFGPGTRLLVL.

The V gene is TRBV10-1, the J gene TRBJ1-1, with D perhaps TRBD1 (6 bases). Germline V gene sequence: CDR1 WNHNN, CDR2 SYGVQD (reference sequence). CDR3 size: 11 residues. The germline V and J ends were trimmed by 4 bases and 13 bases, with 13 bases remaining between them. This chain's CDR3 is CASSATTGIFF. The CDR3, as DNA: TGCGCCAGCAGTGCGACGACAGGTATTTTCTTT.

The V call is TRBV5-1, the J call TRBJ2-4; unclear D gene. CDR1 and CDR2 from the germline V gene are SGHRS and YFSETQ. Deletions cut 0 bases from V and 0 bases from J, with 10 bases between. The CDR3 contains 16 residues. This CDR3 reads CASSLEGLGAKNIQYF. Here the CDR3 DNA reads TGCGCCAGCAGCTTGGAAGGGTTGGGAGCCAAAAACATTCAGTACTTC.

V is TRBV29-1 and J is TRBJ2-1; the D gene is possibly TRBD2 (6 bases). The CDR3 loop spans 13 amino acids. The germline V gene encodes CDR1 SQVTM and CDR2 ANQGSEA. V was cut by 6 bases and J by 2 bases, with 11 bases left in between. The DNA for the CDR3 is TGCAGCGTCCGACTAGGAACCTACAATGAGCAGTTCTTC. It translates to CSVRLGTYNEQFF.